The 30 T cell receptor beta chains given below trace back to one sample, sequenced in a study of blood T cell repertoires in COVID-19. TCRdb's table, derived via immunoSEQ multiplex PCR, lists solely in-frame clones and lacks some. The sample includes approximately 260,000 clones, nearly 85% seen only once; the top ten take roughly 8.6%. Material for sequencing was peripheral blood. These receptors originate from a human donor in a cohort sampled during active COVID-19.

This chain uses TRBV11-3 with TRBJ2-1, with 7 nucleotides matching TRBD1. V lost 8 bases, J lost 8 bases, and 6 bases stayed unmatched. Germline V gives CDR1 SGHNT, CDR2 YENEEA. The CDR3 loop spans 12 amino acids. For the CDR3, the DNA is TGTGCCAGCTCGAGGGGGCCGGATGAGCAGTTCTTC. This encodes CASSRGPDEQFF.

This chain connects TRBV9 to TRBJ2-1, with TRBD2 as a possible D gene (6 bases). CDR1 and CDR2 (germline): SGDLS, YYNGEE. V was shortened by 0 bases and J by 2 bases, with 12 bases between the two germline ends. There are 16 residues in the CDR3. In DNA form, the CDR3 reads TGTGCCAGCAGCGTAGGATTAGCGGTCCCCTACAATGAGCAGTTCTTC. Protein product: CASSVGLAVPYNEQFF.

The rearrangement uses TRBV5-1 and TRBJ1-1, with a tentative D call TRBD1 (5 bases). Deletions cut 4 bases from V and 4 bases from J, with 17 bases between. The CDR3 contains 15 residues. Germline CDR1 reads SGHRS; CDR2 reads YFSETQ. The DNA for the CDR3 is TGCGCCAGCAGCCCTCAGGGAATACCCCTCACTGAAGCTTTCTTT. Its protein is CASSPQGIPLTEAFF.

This chain connects TRBV10-1 to TRBJ1-5; tentative D call: TRBD1 (5 bases). Germline values: CDR1 WNHNN, CDR2 SYGVQD (reference sequence). The CDR3 extends over 13 amino acids. Trimming stripped 4 bases from V and 6 bases from J, with 10 bases between. The CDR3 region has the DNA TGCGCCAGCAGTGGGCAGGGAAGTCAGCCCCAGCATTTT. This translates into CASSGQGSQPQHF.

The chain employs TRBV3-1 (or the pseudogene TRBV3-2) and TRBJ2-7; no definite D call. The CDR3 has 14 amino acids. Trimming left V 0 bases short and J 4 bases short, with 10 bases between. In germline, CDR1 is LGHDT, CDR2 YNNKEL (reference sequence). The CDR3 reads CASSQDTRLYEQYF. CDR3 nucleotide sequence: TGTGCCAGCAGCCAAGATACCAGGCTATACGAGCAGTACTTC.

CDR3 bases: TGTGCCAGCAGCTACAGGGGATTCAATGAGCAGTTCTTC. It yields the protein CASSYRGFNEQFF. This chain joins TRBV27 and TRBJ2-1; 7 nucleotides line up with TRBD1. The CDR3 has 13 residues. Germline CDR1 and CDR2: MNHEY and SMNVEV (reference sequence). The V segment lost 6 bases and the J segment 6 bases; nucleotides outside the gene matches: 5.

This clone was detected a few times. The V and J genes are TRBV10-2 and TRBJ1-1; D is uncertain. Germline V CDR1 and CDR2: WSHSY, SAAADI. The CDR3 is 14 amino acids. Trimming cost V 4 bases and J 1 base, with 10 bases left between them. CDR3 sequence (DNA): TGCGCCAGCAGTGTATCAGGCAGGAACACTGAAGCTTTCTTT. Translating gives CASSVSGRNTEAFF.

The V gene is TRBV18, the J gene TRBJ2-1, with TRBD1 identical over 11 bases. CDR3 size: 17 residues. CDR1 and CDR2 from the germline V gene are KGHSH and LQKENI. The junction had 13 bases not matched to a gene; V was cut back by 3 bases and J by 9 bases. The CDR3 sequence: CASSPYRSGQGASEQFF. The CDR3 bases are TGTGCCAGCTCACCTTACAGAAGCGGACAGGGGGCAAGTGAGCAGTTCTTC.

The chain combines TRBV6-5 with TRBJ2-7, with D perhaps matching TRBD2 (6 bases). Germline-derived CDR1 and CDR2 are MNHEY and SVGAGI. This CDR3 is built from 14 residues. V lost 6 bases and J lost 2, with 14 bases in between. In DNA, the CDR3 is TGTGCCAGCAGCACGGGACTCGTCACCTACGAGCAGTACTTC. Translation gives CASSTGLVTYEQYF.

This clone was detected only a few times. The chain has TRBV6-4 and TRBJ1-2, with TRBD1 matching over 12 bases. This CDR3 region has 14 residues. The V and J ends lost 0 bases and 8 bases, in that order; junction bases with no gene match: 1. Germline V gives CDR1 MRHNA, CDR2 SNTAGT. The CDR3 spells CASSDSGTGGGYTF. The CDR3 DNA follows: TGTGCCAGCAGTGACTCCGGGACAGGGGGCGGCTACACCTTC.

This chain joins TRBV5-1 and TRBJ1-3, with D perhaps matching TRBD1 (6 bases). Trimming took 4 bases from V and 0 from J, leaving 14 bases between them. This CDR3 has 16 residues. CDR1 SGHRS and CDR2 YFSETQ come from the germline V gene. CDR3 DNA: TGCGCCAGCAGCCGACTCGGACAGCCCTCTGGAAACACCATATATTTT. Translated: CASSRLGQPSGNTIYF.

The V and J genes are TRBV6-5 and TRBJ2-3; TRBD1 agrees at 11 bases. Losses at the gene ends were 0 bases for V and 1 base for J; bases not matched to a gene: 0. This CDR3 spans 16 amino acids. Per germline, CDR1 MNHEY and CDR2 SVGAGI. The CDR3: CASSYSGQGGTDTQYF. The CDR3 nucleotides read TGTGCCAGCAGTTACTCGGGACAGGGGGGCACAGATACGCAGTATTTT.

In this sample, this clone turned up a few times. The chain joins TRBV5-6 to TRBJ2-7, with TRBD1 matching 9 bases. This CDR3 has 19 residues. The V and J ends lost 2 bases and 0 bases, in that order; junction bases with no gene match: 15. Germline lookup yields CDR1 SGHDT and CDR2 YYEEEE. DNA of the CDR3: TGTGCCAGCAGCTTCTGGACAGGGGCCGGCGGGGTGAGCTCCTACGAGCAGTACTTC. Its protein product is CASSFWTGAGGVSSYEQYF.

The chain has TRBV18 and TRBJ2-7; the D is unclear. This CDR3 comprises 13 residues. Trimming removed 2 bases from V and 7 bases from J, with 12 bases in between. The germline gives CDR1 KGHSH, CDR2 LQKENI. Here the CDR3 reads CASSPAGPGEQYF. The CDR3 DNA reads as TGTGCCAGCTCACCAGCAGGTCCTGGGGAGCAGTACTTC.

The chain is built from TRBV9 and TRBJ1-3; D may be TRBD1 (6 bases). V lost 4 bases to trimming and J lost 0 bases, with 14 bases between them. The CDR3 runs 16 residues. Per the germline V gene, CDR1 is SGDLS and CDR2 is YYNGEE. The CDR3 reads CASSRLDSFSGNTIYF. The CDR3 DNA sequence: TGTGCCAGCAGCCGATTGGACAGCTTCTCTGGAAACACCATATATTTT.

The V gene is TRBV24-1, the J gene TRBJ2-5; 7 nucleotides agree with TRBD2. This CDR3 comprises 16 residues. Germline V lookup: CDR1 KGHDR, CDR2 SFDVKD. V lost 3 bases and J lost 4; bases outside the gene matches: 10. CDR3 region: CATSDRGLGGSETQYF. Here the CDR3 DNA reads TGTGCCACCAGTGATCGCGGACTCGGGGGGTCAGAGACCCAGTACTTC.

The V call is TRBV6-6, the J call TRBJ1-6; TRBD1 agrees at 7 bases. CDR1 MNHNY and CDR2 SVGAGI come from the germline V gene (reference sequence). The CDR3 loop spans 15 amino acids. The V gene end was trimmed by 6 bases and the J gene end by 4 bases; junction bases not matched to a gene: 6. The CDR3 is CASSVGGAYNSPLHF. CDR3 nucleotide sequence: TGTGCCAGCAGCGTAGGGGGCGCGTATAATTCACCCCTCCACTTT.

The chain joins TRBV5-4 to TRBJ1-1, with 9 bases lining up with TRBD1. Germline V gene sequence: CDR1 SGHNT, CDR2 YYREEE (reference sequence). V dropped 5 bases and J dropped 6; count of bases not matched to a gene: 5. The CDR3 is made up of 13 amino acids. The CDR3 sequence is CASRSRQGAEAFF. The CDR3 DNA follows: TGTGCCAGCAGATCTCGACAGGGGGCTGAAGCTTTCTTT.

The chain has TRBV7-2 and TRBJ1-6; D might be TRBD1 (6 bases). Trimming shortened V by 5 bases and J by 5 bases, and 13 bases separated the two germline ends. The CDR3 has 15 amino acids. The germline gives CDR1 SGHTA, CDR2 FQGNSA. CDR3 sequence reads: CASSLDRRDNSPLHF. The CDR3 DNA sequence: TGTGCCAGCAGCCTAGACAGGAGAGATAATTCACCCCTCCACTTT.

J is TRBJ1-5 and V is TRBV19; D perhaps matches TRBD1 (6 bases). From germline, CDR1 is LNHDA and CDR2 SQIVND (reference sequence). The CDR3 spans 16 residues. V was clipped by 3 bases and J by 2 bases, with 14 bases between them. The CDR3 DNA is TGTGCCAGTAGTATGACCAGGGGCGTTGGCAATCAGCCCCAGCATTTT. This encodes CASSMTRGVGNQPQHF.

V is TRBV7-2 and J is TRBJ1-2, with 7 bases lining up with TRBD1. From germline, CDR1 is SGHTA and CDR2 FQGNSA. With 3 bases clipped from V and 5 bases from J, the junction kept 9 bases outside the gene matches. There are 15 residues in the CDR3. The CDR3 coding sequence is TGTGCCAGCAGCTTTAACAGGGGAGGAAAGTATGGCTACACCTTC. Protein product: CASSFNRGGKYGYTF.

In nucleotides, the CDR3 is TGTGCCACCAGCAGAGACCTAGTAGTCGGGGGGTCTGAAGCTTTCTTT. Its translation is CATSRDLVVGGSEAFF. The rearrangement joins TRBV15 to TRBJ1-1, with D perhaps TRBD1 (5 bases). Trimming left V 0 bases short and J 6 bases short, with 17 bases between. From germline, CDR1 is LNHNV and CDR2 YYDKDF (reference sequence). The CDR3 totals 16 residues.

The rearrangement uses TRBV19 and TRBJ2-7; 9 bases line up with TRBD1. V gave up 3 bases and J gave up 4 bases; unmatched junction bases: 7. Germline V lookup: CDR1 LNHDA, CDR2 SQIVND (reference sequence). The CDR3 is 15 residues long. The CDR3 spells CASSIQGQGAYEQYF. The CDR3 nucleotides are TGTGCCAGTAGTATTCAGGGACAGGGAGCTTACGAGCAGTACTTC. Supplemented by reference TRBV19 and TRBJ2-7, the full variable domain reads DGGITQSPKYLFRKEGQNVTLSCEQNLNHDAMYWYRQDPGQGLRLIYYSQIVNDFQKGDIAEGYSVSREKKESFPLTVTSAQKNPTAFYLCASSIQGQGAYEQYFGPGTRLTVT.

The V gene is TRBV7-9, the J gene TRBJ1-2; tentatively, D is TRBD1 (5 bases). The CDR3 covers 13 residues. Germline CDR1 is SEHNR and CDR2 is FQNEAQ (reference sequence). Trimming removed 5 bases from V and 8 bases from J, with 15 bases in between. CDR3: CASSTGRDEGYTF. The CDR3 coding sequence is TGTGCCAGCAGCACAGGCAGGGATGAAGGCTACACCTTC.

The rearrangement joins TRBV5-1 to TRBJ1-6, with 8 bases identical to TRBD1. V dropped 4 bases and J dropped 10; count of bases not matched to a gene: 13. The CDR3 sequence is 16 residues long. The germline V gene encodes CDR1 SGHRS and CDR2 YFSETQ. CDR3 sequence (DNA): TGCGCCAGCAGCACGGGAGAAACAGGGGGGAGGTCACCCCTCCACTTT. This sequence encodes CASSTGETGGRSPLHF.

The gene calls are TRBV9 and TRBJ2-3; D possibly corresponds to TRBD2 (5 bases). The CDR3 length is 16 residues. Deletions cut 0 bases from V and 0 bases from J, with 11 bases between. Germline V gene lookup returns CDR1 SGDLS and CDR2 YYNGEE. The DNA for the CDR3 is TGTGCCAGCAGCGTAGGGGAGCGAAGAAGCACAGATACGCAGTATTTT. Protein sequence: CASSVGERRSTDTQYF. The full variable domain, rest sourced from reference TRBV9 and TRBJ2-3, is DSGVTQTPKHLITATGQRVTLRCSPRSGDLSVYWYQQSLDQGLQFLIQYYNGEERAKGNILERFSAQQFPDLHSELNLSSLELGDSALYFCASSVGERRSTDTQYFGPGTRLTVL.

The chain links TRBV6-2 or TRBV6-3 to TRBJ1-1; TRBD1 is a possible D gene (6 bases). This CDR3 has 14 residues. Germline loops: CDR1 MNHEY, CDR2 SVGEGT. V was cut by 5 bases and J by 1 base, with 11 bases left in between. CDR3 amino acids: CASSGGATNTEAFF. The CDR3 DNA follows: TGTGCCAGCAGTGGGGGGGCAACGAACACTGAAGCTTTCTTT.

This clone was detected once. The gene calls are TRBV25-1 and TRBJ2-7; TRBD1 is a possible D gene (6 bases). Germline-derived CDR1 and CDR2 are MGHDK and SYGVNS. Trimming removed 3 bases at V and 1 base at J, with 13 bases between. This CDR3 region has 15 residues. The CDR3 bases are TGTGCCAGCAGTGATCCCCTACAGGGATCCTACGAGCAGTACTTC. Translating gives CASSDPLQGSYEQYF.

This clone was detected once. The chain employs TRBV9 and TRBJ2-3; TRBD2 might be the D (5 bases). The CDR3 covers 13 residues. V lost 4 bases and J 9 bases, leaving 15 bases between the germline ends. The germline CDR1 and CDR2 sequences are SGDLS and YYNGEE. The CDR3 region is CASSPTDFATQYF. The CDR3 coding sequence is TGTGCCAGCAGCCCCACGGACTTCGCCACGCAGTATTTT.

CDR3 loop: CASSLGKIGPGGNEQFF. For the CDR3, the DNA is TGTGCCAGCAGCCTAGGGAAAATCGGGCCGGGGGGCAATGAGCAGTTCTTC. V gene TRBV14 combines with J gene TRBJ2-1; 7 bases are a match to TRBD2. Losses at the gene ends were 4 bases for V and 6 bases for J; bases not matched to a gene: 15. Germline values: CDR1 SGHDN, CDR2 FVKESK. This CDR3 contains 17 residues.